Each of the 19 T cell receptor beta chains below was sequenced from the same sample in a study of CD8 T cells in ankylosing spondylitis. Study-wide results and limits: What seemed typical of ankylosing spondylitis blood was a TCR beta motif built from about 8 highly homologous variants.

Via MiXCR, TCRdb re-called the 5' RACE reads, giving one row per CDR3 protein. The sample holds 700,000 or so distinct CDR3 sequences, 15% to 20% seen once. Their antigens remain unidentified. Material: blood, either unsorted or a sorted T cell fraction (not recorded which). The receptors were gathered from a male donor with ankylosing spondylitis.

This clonotype was observed a few times. V is TRBV4-1 and J is TRBJ2-3; 7 positions agree with TRBD2. CDR1 MGHRA and CDR2 YSYEKL come from the germline V gene. The CDR3 spans 14 residues. V dropped 2 bases and J dropped 6; count of bases not matched to a gene: 5. The CDR3 bases are TGCGCCAGCAGCCAACCTAGCGGCGGGGATACGCAGTATTTT. This sequence encodes CASSQPSGGDTQYF.

For this clonotype: One end of the junction is discordant with germline, which a read error may explain. The genes are TRBV4-1 and TRBJ2-7, with a tentative D call TRBD2 (6 bases). The CDR3 spans 15 residues. Per the germline V gene, CDR1 is MGHRA and CDR2 is YSYEKL. CDR3 sequence (DNA): TGCGCCAGCAGACAAGTGGGCGGGAAAGACTACGAGCAGTACTTC. Residues: CASRQVGGKDYEQYF.

The V call is TRBV6-1, the J call TRBJ1-4; D unresolved. V lost 6 bases to trimming and J lost 4 bases, with 15 bases between them. The germline V gene encodes CDR1 MNHNS and CDR2 SASEGT. CDR3 length: 15 residues. CDR3 protein: CASSSGVRINEKLFF. The CDR3 DNA is TGTGCCAGCAGCTCAGGAGTACGGATTAATGAAAAACTGTTTTTT.

The chain carries TRBV5-1 and TRBJ2-2; TRBD2 matches at 8 bases. This CDR3 has 14 residues. Trimming removed 4 bases from V and 8 bases from J; junction bases left unmatched: 7. Germline V gene data show CDR1 as SGHRS and CDR2 as YFSETQ. The CDR3 reads CASSKAGVTGELFF. DNA for the CDR3: TGCGCCAGCAGCAAAGCGGGAGTAACTGGGGAGCTGTTTTTT.

A few counts support this clonotype. DNA of the CDR3: TGTGCCAGCGGGCTAGCGGGACTAAGCTCCTACGAGCAGTACTTC. Translating it yields CASGLAGLSSYEQYF. V and J are TRBV28 and TRBJ2-7, with TRBD2 identical over 9 bases. This CDR3 region has 15 residues. The junction had 8 bases not matched to a gene; V was cut back by 8 bases and J by 0 bases. From germline, CDR1 is MDHEN and CDR2 SYDVKM.

The genes are TRBV29-1 and TRBJ1-2; D is undetermined. Germline CDR1 SQVTM, CDR2 ANQGSEA. Trimming stripped 4 bases from V and 6 bases from J, with 12 bases between. CDR3 length: 12 residues. As DNA, the CDR3 is TGCAGCGTTGTCGATGGGAGAAATGGCTACACCTTC. Amino acids: CSVVDGRNGYTF. The variable domain in full, with the rest retrieved from reference TRBV29-1 and TRBJ1-2, is SAVISQKPSRDICQRGTSLTIQCQVDSQVTMMFWYRQQPGQSLTLIATANQGSEATYESGFVIDKFPISRPNLTFSTLTVSNMSPEDSSIYLCSVVDGRNGYTFGSGTRLTVV.

The chain links TRBV21-1 to TRBJ2-5; the listed D gene, TRBD1, was not tested against the DNA. TRBV21-1 is deemed a pseudogene. The CDR3 runs to 21 residues. The CDR3 DNA reads as TGTGCCAGCAGCAAGTTGGGTGGAGGACAGGAGCCTAATGGCGTTCAAGAGACCCAGTACTTC. This codes for CASSKLGGGQEPNGVQETQYF.

V gene TRBV6-1 combines with J gene TRBJ1-6, with 8 bases that match TRBD1. This CDR3 has 15 residues. Per germline, CDR1 MNHNS and CDR2 SASEGT. The V gene end was trimmed by 4 bases and the J gene end by 6 bases; junction bases not matched to a gene: 5. The CDR3 loop reads CASSATGGGNSPLHF. In nucleotides, the CDR3 is TGTGCCAGCAGTGCAACAGGGGGGGGTAATTCACCCCTCCACTTT.

This chain uses TRBV29-1 with TRBJ1-1; 9 bases match TRBD1. Per germline, CDR1 SQVTM and CDR2 ANQGSEA. This CDR3 spans 18 amino acids. V trimming: 7 bases; J trimming: 5 bases; junction bases outside the gene matches: 23. CDR3: CSARAGLLSDRGGTEAFF. In nucleotides, the CDR3 is TGCAGCGCGAGGGCGGGATTGTTATCGGACAGGGGAGGAACTGAAGCTTTCTTT.

Points on this clonotype: Possible read error: a much larger clone is one base away. The genes are TRBV7-9 and TRBJ1-4, with D uncertain. Between the trimmed V and J ends, which lost 5 bases and 3 bases, there was a span of 13 bases. Germline V lookup: CDR1 SEHNR, CDR2 FQNEAQ (reference sequence). This CDR3 is 15 amino acids long. In DNA form, the CDR3 reads TGTGCCAGCAGCCTTCAGAGGGCGGCTAATGAAAAACTGTTTTTT. Translation gives CASSLQRAANEKLFF.

The V call is TRBV19, the J call TRBJ2-7; 7 positions match TRBD1. In germline, CDR1 is LNHDA, CDR2 SQIVND (reference sequence). Trimming took 5 bases from V and 2 from J; bases not matched to a gene: 3. The CDR3 runs to 13 residues. CDR3: CASSVQGAYEQYF. CDR3 DNA sequence: TGTGCCAGTAGTGTCCAGGGGGCCTACGAGCAGTACTTC.

This clonotype has a handful of counts. The rearrangement joins TRBV14 to TRBJ2-4; 9 nucleotides align to TRBD1. Germline V gene sequence: CDR1 SGHDN, CDR2 FVKESK. The CDR3 is 15 residues long. V shed 2 bases and J 9 bases; nucleotides not matched to a gene: 8. Written as DNA, the CDR3 is TGTGCCAGCAGCCAACACAGGGGGCGCGAGAGCATTCAGTACTTC. Translation: CASSQHRGRESIQYF.

V and J are TRBV6-2 or TRBV6-3 and TRBJ2-3; no firm D call. Germline V gene sequence: CDR1 MNHEY, CDR2 SVGEGT. This CDR3 region has 14 residues. Trimming shortened V by 5 bases and J by 7 bases, and 16 bases separated the two germline ends. The CDR3 DNA reads as TGTGCCAGCAGTACCAGTCTCCCCCCCTATACGCAGTATTTT. Protein: CASSTSLPPYTQYF.

The chain has TRBV6-5 and TRBJ2-7, with TRBD2 matching 9 bases. Germline CDR1 MNHEY, CDR2 SVGAGI. The ends lost 0 bases at V and 3 bases at J; junction bases unmatched: 3. The CDR3 spans 15 residues. In DNA, the CDR3 is TGTGCCAGCAGTTACTCTCGGCGGGGGGGCTACGAGCAGTACTTC. The encoded protein is CASSYSRRGGYEQYF.

This clonotype was observed a handful of times. This rearrangement joins TRBV27 to TRBJ2-7, with TRBD1 identical over 9 bases. Germline-derived CDR1 and CDR2 are MNHEY and SMNVEV (reference sequence). V dropped 8 bases and J dropped 0; count of bases not matched to a gene: 5. The CDR3 sequence is 14 residues long. The CDR3 DNA sequence: TGTGCCAGCGGGCTGACAGGGGGCTCCTACGAGCAGTACTTC. Encoded protein: CASGLTGGSYEQYF.

The chain recombines TRBV27 with TRBJ2-2, with a tentative D call TRBD2 (5 bases). Germline-derived CDR1 and CDR2 are MNHEY and SMNVEV (reference sequence). The CDR3 runs to 18 residues. The germline V and J ends were trimmed by 3 bases and 4 bases, with 21 bases remaining between them. The CDR3 loop reads CASSFRWENFRGTGELFF. The CDR3 region has the DNA TGTGCCAGCAGTTTCCGGTGGGAGAACTTCCGGGGCACCGGGGAGCTGTTTTTT.

This clonotype was recorded many times. The chain joins TRBV7-9 to TRBJ1-1, with D perhaps TRBD1 (5 bases). The germline V and J ends were trimmed by 5 bases and 3 bases, with 13 bases remaining between them. CDR3 length: 14 residues. Germline V gene lookup returns CDR1 SEHNR and CDR2 FQNEAQ (reference sequence). CDR3 in amino acids: CASSPWDGYTEAFF. As DNA, the CDR3 is TGTGCCAGCAGCCCCTGGGACGGGTACACTGAAGCTTTCTTT.

The rearrangement links TRBV7-9 to TRBJ1-2; 7 bases map to TRBD1. The ends lost 4 bases at V and 3 bases at J; junction bases unmatched: 8. CDR1 and CDR2 (germline): SEHNR, FQNEAQ (reference sequence). CDR3 size: 15 residues. The CDR3 DNA reads TGTGCCAGCAGCTCCTTGGACAGGTTGGACTATGGCTACACCTTC. It specifies CASSSLDRLDYGYTF.

This clonotype was seen a few times. The V call is TRBV5-6, the J call TRBJ1-2; D possibly corresponds to TRBD1 (6 bases). This CDR3 region has 17 residues. V lost 5 bases and J 0 bases, leaving 20 bases between the germline ends. Germline values: CDR1 SGHDT, CDR2 YYEEEE. The CDR3 bases are TGTGCCAGCAGGAAACGTGGGGGCAGCCCAACTAACTATGGCTACACCTTC. Amino acid sequence: CASRKRGGSPTNYGYTF.